This record covers a single T cell receptor (beta chain). The target of this receptor is not known. Base qualities were left out, and no much larger clone turns up one base away. This sample stems from a study of cytotoxic CD8 clonotypes in ibrutinib-treated CLL (dated by TCRdb to the early 2020s). Regarding the study in general: The cohort included some 14 treatment-naive and 11 to 12 relapsed/refractory patients; roughly 17 were IGHV unmutated. Partial responses were observed in roughly 24 patients and complete responses in 2; after a median follow-up of around 68 months, remission was maintained in 14 patients and progression was observed in approximately 12. The response samples were drawn at a median of roughly twelve months into treatment, with a range of roughly 6 to 36 months. On average, each sample had roughly 250,000 productive templates and 96,000 or so productive rearrangements. Longitudinal samples were available for about 30% of the roughly 86 trial participants. Cryopreserved peripheral blood mononuclear cells were collected at three points: before therapy, at response, and at either sustained remission or disease progression. All remission and progressive disease samples were collected while patients were still receiving ibrutinib. The full study reports these points: Baseline clonality was found to be higher than that of age-matched healthy donors and was strongly correlated with circulating CD8+ T-cell counts. Sampling times were not matched between patients in sustained remission and patients whose disease was progressing, and lymph node repertoires were not examined. An increase in clonality was observed at ibrutinib response, with clonality remaining stable during sustained remission and falling back toward baseline at progression. Public clonotypes were rare and either shrank or stayed stable during treatment, and the rise in clonality at ibrutinib response reflected expansion of private clonotypes.

A MiSeq instrument was used for deep resolution sequencing, which targeted depths ranging from 1 in 1 million up to 1 in 200,000 T cells, with coverage averaging 10x for each clonotype. The immunoSEQ hsTCRB Kit was used to generate TCR beta libraries. In the original analysis: The data were analyzed with ImmunoSEQ Analyzer and ImmunoSEQ Data Assistant, and V, D and J gene assignments followed IMGT definitions. Clonality was computed as one minus normalized Shannon entropy of productive rearrangement frequencies, ranging from 0 to 1. Only overrepresented clonotypes making up at least 0.05% of the repertoire of each patient were included in the public clonotype analysis. Repertoires from some twelve age-matched healthy donors in immuneACCESS were used as clonality controls. TCRdb mirrors the immuneACCESS table, restricted to in-frame sequences. Some clones are absent from its copies; in checked studies, under half trace to an unresolved V gene, and the reason for the others is unknown. V, J and clone size were drawn from that table, and D and trimming were deduced from the DNA. The sample yields some 150,000 clones; 60% to 85% were counted once. The biggest ten clones account for around 30% of the sample.

Looking up the germline V gene yields CDR1 MNHNS and CDR2 SASEGT. The V end loses 4 bases and the J end loses 0 bases, and a stretch of 7 bases separates them. The CDR3 covers 14 residues, taking in both the cysteine and the phenylalanine. Just CDR3 DNA is preserved here, 42 bases in frame from base 1. What this sample's time point label stands for: approximately 11 months on ibrutinib. For TCR beta library preparation, about 2.2 micrograms of genomic DNA was extracted from cryopreserved PBMCs. High-throughput TCR beta sequencing was performed on longitudinal blood samples from CLL patients receiving ibrutinib monotherapy. The patients took part in an open-label, single-center phase 2 trial of ibrutinib monotherapy.

The sequence derives from a human donor with chronic lymphocytic leukemia. Recombination joined TRBV6-1 with TRBJ2-4; confidence is insufficient to name the D gene. Sequencing was performed on PBMCs, taken after 12 months of ibrutinib treatment. The CDR3 corresponds to CASSATGAKNIQYF. The DNA is TGTGCCAGCAGTGCGACTGGAGCCAAAAACATTCAGTACTTC.